The 10 T cell receptor beta chains in this list originate from one sample, sequenced in a study of cytomegalovirus exposure and HLA in healthy donors. PCR primers comprised 60 Vbeta and 13 Jbeta primers. Sequencing used immunoSEQ multiplex PCR; TCRdb keeps in-frame clones, though not all of them. The table lists approximately 190,000 clones, 80% of them singletons, with roughly 6% in the top ten. Sequencing was performed on PBMCs. These receptors all come from a man in his forties or fifties in good health and CMV-seropositive.

The genes are TRBV5-4 and TRBJ1-1; 9 positions match TRBD1. Germline trimming cut 5 bases from V and 5 bases from J; bases unmatched to any gene: 7. The CDR3 is 14 amino acids. Germline-derived CDR1 and CDR2 are SGHNT and YYREEE (reference sequence). The CDR3 here is CASSRQGEGTEAFF. The CDR3 DNA follows: TGTGCCAGCAGTCGACAGGGGGAAGGGACTGAAGCTTTCTTT.

This clone was counted only a few times. V gene TRBV7-8 combines with J gene TRBJ1-5, with 8 positions matching TRBD1. Germline V gene lookup returns CDR1 SGHVS and CDR2 FQNEAQ. V trimming: 2 bases; J trimming: 6 bases; junction bases outside the gene matches: 9. The CDR3 totals 16 residues. The CDR3 bases are TGTGCCAGCAGCTTAAGCGCAGGGGGCATTGGTCAGCCCCAGCATTTT. Encoded protein: CASSLSAGGIGQPQHF.

In its sample, this clone was seen a few times. The genes are TRBV6-5 and TRBJ1-6; the match to TRBD1 covers 9 bases. J gave up 9 bases and V 6 bases, and 6 bases lay outside the gene matches. The CDR3 has 14 residues. From germline, CDR1 is MNHEY and CDR2 SVGAGI. The CDR3 protein is CASRIGQGSSPLHF. CDR3 nucleotides: TGTGCCAGCAGAATCGGACAGGGGAGTTCACCCCTCCACTTT.

J is TRBJ1-1 and V is TRBV4-1; D is unresolved. This CDR3 is 15 amino acids long. Trimming removed 3 bases from V and 0 bases from J, with 11 bases in between. Germline CDR1 is MGHRA and CDR2 is YSYEKL. This chain's CDR3 is CASSQSGIMNTEAFF. The DNA for the CDR3 is TGCGCCAGCAGCCAGTCGGGAATCATGAACACTGAAGCTTTCTTT.

The chain combines TRBV7-2 with TRBJ1-1, with 8 bases fitting TRBD1. V lost 5 bases to trimming and J lost 3 bases; unmatched junction nucleotides: 5. This CDR3 is built from 14 residues. Germline V gene data show CDR1 as SGHTA and CDR2 as FQGNSA. In nucleotides, the CDR3 is TGTGCCAGCAGCCGGGCAGGGGGCTACACTGAAGCTTTCTTT. Protein sequence: CASSRAGGYTEAFF.

The chain combines TRBV14 with TRBJ2-7; D gene ambiguous. Trimming stripped 1 base from V and 3 bases from J, with 10 bases between. CDR1 and CDR2 from the germline V gene are SGHDN and FVKESK. The CDR3 contains 14 residues. As DNA, the CDR3 is TGTGCCAGCAGCCAAGGAGGTATTCTCTACGAGCAGTACTTC. Residues: CASSQGGILYEQYF.

V usage is TRBV4-1 and J usage is TRBJ2-5, with TRBD2 as a possible D gene (5 bases). Trimming took off 5 bases at V and 5 bases at J, with 18 bases between the two ends. The CDR3 consists of 15 residues. Germline assignment: CDR1 MGHRA and CDR2 YSYEKL. The CDR3 DNA follows: TGCGCCAGCAGCATTCGACTGGTCCCGGGGGAGACCCAGTACTTC. It is translated as CASSIRLVPGETQYF.

In this sample, this clone turned up a few times. V and J are TRBV4-2 and TRBJ2-3; 7 bases map to TRBD2. There are 16 residues in the CDR3. With V trimmed by 3 bases and J by 2 bases, 8 bases remained unmatched. CDR1 is LGHNA, CDR2 YNFKEQ, per germline. The CDR3 here is CASSQAGTTSTDTQYF. The CDR3 nucleotides are TGTGCCAGCAGCCAGGCCGGGACTACGTCCACAGATACGCAGTATTTT.

The V call is TRBV13, the J call TRBJ2-2; D gene ambiguous. Trimming shortened V by 3 bases and J by 6 bases, and 8 bases separated the two germline ends. Germline V gives CDR1 PRHDT, CDR2 FYEKMQ (reference sequence). The CDR3 has 13 amino acids. CDR3 nucleotides: TGTGCCAGCAGCTTCGGTGGAGCCGGGGAGCTGTTTTTT. Amino acids: CASSFGGAGELFF.

With respect to this clone: The junction departs from the called germline gene at one end, perhaps through a read error. The rearrangement joins TRBV7-9 to TRBJ2-7, with TRBD1 matching over 8 bases. The CDR3 covers 17 residues. In germline, CDR1 is SEHNR, CDR2 FQNEAQ (reference sequence). Written as DNA, the CDR3 is TGTTCCAGCAGCTATACCACAGGGGGGTCGGGGGTATACGAGCAGTACTTC. Its translation: CSSSYTTGGSGVYEQYF.